The TCR beta chain under discussion was sequenced for a study of T cell repertoires in cytomegalovirus infection. Findings of the study overall: CMV-specific TCR beta clonotypes restricted by HLA-C dominated the ex vivo response. Summed public TCR beta family frequency identified CMV carriers bearing the relevant HLA.

TCRdb independently ran MiXCR on the reads; one entry per CDR3 protein. Seen here are hundreds of thousands of distinct CDR3 sequences, roughly 12% observed once, and the top ten hold roughly 10%. Germline V CDR1 and CDR2: ENHRY, SYGVKD. This CDR3 comprises 14 residues. V gave up 3 bases and J gave up 5 bases, with 10 bases separating them. This clonotype was found many times. Its specificity is unknown. The sequence derives from a human donor in good health (CMV status not recorded). Some clones in this sample may be carry-over from other donors' samples. The chain employs TRBV10-3 and TRBJ1-4, with D possibly TRBD1 on 6 matching bases. Sequenced material: PBMCs. The CDR3 spells CAISDRQGNEKLFF. CDR3 sequence (DNA): TGTGCCATCAGTGACAGGCAGGGGAATGAAAAACTGTTTTTT.